Below, 6 T cell receptor beta chains from the same sample are listed, as sequenced in a study (dated by TCRdb to 2016 to 2017). Libraries were constructed by RT-PCR. Sequencer: Illumina MiSeq. TCRdb reran the public reads through fastp at Q25 and MiXCR, keeping productive beta chains. CDR3 protein duplicates are merged, each entry listing the most common genes and DNA. This sample gives approximately 720,000 distinct CDR3 sequences in total; approximately 14% of them show up just once. The ten top clones hold roughly 3.9% of the sample. Sequenced sample: memory CD4+ T cells from blood. These receptors were collected from a female donor in good health, serving as a healthy control.

There are many counts of this clonotype. This chain joins TRBV12-3 or TRBV12-4 and TRBJ1-2; D possibly corresponds to TRBD1 (6 bases). V was clipped by 5 bases and J by 5 bases, with 12 bases between them. This CDR3 comprises 13 residues. For the CDR3, the DNA is TGTGCCAGCAGTCTCGGACAGACTTATGGCTACACCTTC. Residues: CASSLGQTYGYTF.

This clonotype showed up many times. V usage is TRBV7-2 and J usage is TRBJ2-5; 7 nucleotides agree with TRBD1. Germline V gives CDR1 SGHTA, CDR2 FQGNSA. This CDR3 has 15 amino acids. J gave up 2 bases and V 4 bases, and 7 bases lay outside the gene matches. CDR3 loop: CASSSLQGPQETQYF. DNA for the CDR3: TGTGCCAGCAGCTCATTACAGGGGCCGCAAGAGACCCAGTACTTC.

The chain joins TRBV29-1 to TRBJ2-5; 11 bases fit TRBD2. The CDR3 covers 14 residues. CDR1 SQVTM and CDR2 ANQGSEA come from the germline V gene. The V and J ends lost 6 bases and 5 bases, in that order; junction bases with no gene match: 8. The CDR3: CSVVAGGLVETQYF. The DNA of the CDR3 is TGCAGCGTGGTAGCGGGGGGGCTGGTGGAGACCCAGTACTTC. Supplemented by reference TRBV29-1 and TRBJ2-5, the full variable domain reads SAVISQKPSRDICQRGTSLTIQCQVDSQVTMMFWYRQQPGQSLTLIATANQGSEATYESGFVIDKFPISRPNLTFSTLTVSNMSPEDSSIYLCSVVAGGLVETQYFGPGTRLLVL.

This clonotype has at least ten counts. The CDR3 DNA reads TGCAGTGCCCCCCCGGGGAGCTCCTACGAGCAGTACTTC. Translating it yields CSAPPGSSYEQYF. The chain carries TRBV20-1 and TRBJ2-7; a possible D gene is TRBD2 (5 bases). This CDR3 is 13 amino acids long. The V and J ends lost 6 bases and 0 bases respectively, with 12 bases between them. CDR1 and CDR2 from the germline V gene are DFQATT and SNEGSKA (reference sequence).

This sequence joins TRBV5-5 and TRBJ2-5; 12 bases line up with TRBD2. Looked up from germline, CDR1 is SGHKS and CDR2 is YYEKEE (reference sequence). Trimming removed 3 bases from V and 2 bases from J; junction bases left unmatched: 5. The CDR3 loop spans 16 amino acids. The CDR3 loop reads CASSSRTSGVQETQYF. For the CDR3, the DNA is TGTGCCAGCAGCTCCAGGACTAGCGGGGTACAAGAGACCCAGTACTTC.

This clonotype was seen repeatedly, ten times or more. The gene calls are TRBV6-5 and TRBJ1-2; 9 nucleotides match TRBD1. CDR3 size: 16 residues. From germline, CDR1 is MNHEY and CDR2 SVGAGI. J lost 7 bases, V lost 4 bases, and 13 bases had no gene match. CDR3 sequence reads: CASSSDGTGILGGYTF. CDR3 in DNA: TGTGCCAGCAGTTCGGATGGGACAGGGATCTTAGGTGGCTACACCTTC.